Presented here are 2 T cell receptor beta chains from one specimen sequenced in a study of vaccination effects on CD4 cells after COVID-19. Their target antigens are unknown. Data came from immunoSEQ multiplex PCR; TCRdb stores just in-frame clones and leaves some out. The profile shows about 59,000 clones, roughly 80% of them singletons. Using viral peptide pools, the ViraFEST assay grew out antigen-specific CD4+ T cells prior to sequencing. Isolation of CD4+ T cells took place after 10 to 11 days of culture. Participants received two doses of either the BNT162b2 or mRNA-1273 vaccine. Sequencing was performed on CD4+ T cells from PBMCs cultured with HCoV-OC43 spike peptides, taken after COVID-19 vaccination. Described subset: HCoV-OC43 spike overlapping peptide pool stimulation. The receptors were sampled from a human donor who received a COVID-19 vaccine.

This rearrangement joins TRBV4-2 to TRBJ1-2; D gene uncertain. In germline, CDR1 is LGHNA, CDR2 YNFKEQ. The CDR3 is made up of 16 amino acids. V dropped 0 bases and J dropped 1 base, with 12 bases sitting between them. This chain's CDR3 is CASSQEIIGLNYGYTF. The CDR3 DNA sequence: TGTGCCAGCAGCCAAGAGATAATTGGCCTTAACTATGGCTACACCTTC.

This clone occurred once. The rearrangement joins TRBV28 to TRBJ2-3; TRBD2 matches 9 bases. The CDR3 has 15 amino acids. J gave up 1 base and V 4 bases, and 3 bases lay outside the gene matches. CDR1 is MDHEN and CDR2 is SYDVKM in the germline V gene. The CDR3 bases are TGTGCCAGCAGTTCTAGCGGGGCGGGCACAGATACGCAGTATTTT. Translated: CASSSSGAGTDTQYF.